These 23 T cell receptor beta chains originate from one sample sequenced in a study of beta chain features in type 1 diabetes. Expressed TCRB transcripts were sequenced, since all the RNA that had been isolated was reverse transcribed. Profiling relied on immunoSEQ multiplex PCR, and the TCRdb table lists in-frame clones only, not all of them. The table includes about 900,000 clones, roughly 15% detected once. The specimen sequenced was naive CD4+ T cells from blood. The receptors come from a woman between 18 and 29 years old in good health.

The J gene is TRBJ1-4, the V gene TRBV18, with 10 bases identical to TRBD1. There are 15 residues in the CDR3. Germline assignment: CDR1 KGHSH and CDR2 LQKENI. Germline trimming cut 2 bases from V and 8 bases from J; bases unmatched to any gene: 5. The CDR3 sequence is CASSPRTGGGEKLFF. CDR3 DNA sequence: TGTGCCAGCTCACCAAGGACAGGGGGAGGCGAAAAACTGTTTTTT.

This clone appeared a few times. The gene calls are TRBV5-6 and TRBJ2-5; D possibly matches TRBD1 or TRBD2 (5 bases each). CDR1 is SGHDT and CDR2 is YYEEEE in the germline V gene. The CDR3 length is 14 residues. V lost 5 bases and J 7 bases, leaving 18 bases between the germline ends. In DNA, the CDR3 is TGTGCCAGCAGACTCGGGACCGCTGCGGGGACCCAGTACTTC. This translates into CASRLGTAAGTQYF.

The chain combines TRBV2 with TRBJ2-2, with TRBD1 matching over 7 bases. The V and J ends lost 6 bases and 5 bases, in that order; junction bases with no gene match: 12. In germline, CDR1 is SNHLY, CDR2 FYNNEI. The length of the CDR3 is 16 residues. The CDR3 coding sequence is TGTGCCAGCAGCCAACGACAGGGAAAATTGACCGGGGAGCTGTTTTTT. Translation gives CASSQRQGKLTGELFF.

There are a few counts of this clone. CDR3 sequence reads: CASSPHPTRDRGVTEAFF. CDR3 coding DNA: TGTGCCAGCAGCCCCCACCCGACAAGGGACAGGGGAGTCACTGAAGCTTTCTTT. This chain joins TRBV9 and TRBJ1-1; 10 bases map to TRBD1. The V segment lost 4 bases and the J segment 4 bases; nucleotides outside the gene matches: 16. The CDR3 length is 18 residues. Germline V gene sequence: CDR1 SGDLS, CDR2 YYNGEE.

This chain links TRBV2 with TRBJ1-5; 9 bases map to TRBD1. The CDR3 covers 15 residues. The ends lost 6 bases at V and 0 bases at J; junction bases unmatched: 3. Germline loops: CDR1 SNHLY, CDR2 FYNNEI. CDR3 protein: CASRGTGYSNQPQHF. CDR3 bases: TGTGCCAGCAGGGGGACAGGGTATAGCAATCAGCCCCAGCATTTT.

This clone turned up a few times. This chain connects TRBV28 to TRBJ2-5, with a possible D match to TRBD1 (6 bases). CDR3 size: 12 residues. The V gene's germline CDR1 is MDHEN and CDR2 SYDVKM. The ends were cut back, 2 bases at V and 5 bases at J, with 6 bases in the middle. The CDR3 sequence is CASSLDRETQYF. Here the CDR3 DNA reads TGTGCCAGCAGTTTAGACAGGGAGACCCAGTACTTC.

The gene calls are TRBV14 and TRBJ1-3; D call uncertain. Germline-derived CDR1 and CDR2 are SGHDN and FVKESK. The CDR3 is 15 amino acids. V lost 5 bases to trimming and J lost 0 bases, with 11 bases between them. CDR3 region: CASSTAGSSGNTIYF. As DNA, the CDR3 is TGTGCCAGCAGCACCGCCGGGTCCTCTGGAAACACCATATATTTT.

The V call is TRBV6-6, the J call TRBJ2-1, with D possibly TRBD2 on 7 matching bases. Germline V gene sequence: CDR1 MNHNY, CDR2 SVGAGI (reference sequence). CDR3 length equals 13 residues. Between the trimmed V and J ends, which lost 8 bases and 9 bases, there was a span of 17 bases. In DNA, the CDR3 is TGTGCCAGCGGGGGCGGGAGAATCACTGAGCAGTTCTTC. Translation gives CASGGGRITEQFF.

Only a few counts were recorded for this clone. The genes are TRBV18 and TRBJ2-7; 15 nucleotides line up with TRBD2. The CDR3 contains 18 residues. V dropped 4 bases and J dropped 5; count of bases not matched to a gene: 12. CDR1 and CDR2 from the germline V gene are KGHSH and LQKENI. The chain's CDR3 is CASSLGAGLAGGRNEQYF. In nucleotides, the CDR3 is TGTGCCAGCTCACTCGGAGCCGGACTAGCGGGAGGGCGTAACGAGCAGTACTTC.

The CDR3 reads CASSPGGASLVYGYTF. CDR3 coding DNA: TGTGCCAGCTCACCCGGGGGAGCGTCCCTAGTCTACGGCTACACCTTC. The J gene is TRBJ1-2, the V gene TRBV18, with D perhaps matching TRBD1 (5 bases). The CDR3 is 16 residues long. Trimming removed 3 bases at V and 8 bases at J, with 22 bases between. The germline CDR1 and CDR2 sequences are KGHSH and LQKENI.

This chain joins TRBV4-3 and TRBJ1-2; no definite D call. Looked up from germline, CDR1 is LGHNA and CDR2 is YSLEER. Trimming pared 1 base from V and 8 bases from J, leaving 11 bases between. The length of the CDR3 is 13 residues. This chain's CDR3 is CASSQAGSSGYTF. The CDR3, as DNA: TGCGCCAGCAGCCAAGCTGGGAGCTCCGGCTACACCTTC.

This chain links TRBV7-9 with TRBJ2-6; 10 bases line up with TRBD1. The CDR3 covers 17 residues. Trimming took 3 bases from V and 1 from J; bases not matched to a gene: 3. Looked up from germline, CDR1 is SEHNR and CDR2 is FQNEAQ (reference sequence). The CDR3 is CASSLDRGWSGANVLTF. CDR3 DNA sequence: TGTGCCAGCAGCTTGGACAGGGGGTGGTCTGGGGCCAACGTCCTGACTTTC.

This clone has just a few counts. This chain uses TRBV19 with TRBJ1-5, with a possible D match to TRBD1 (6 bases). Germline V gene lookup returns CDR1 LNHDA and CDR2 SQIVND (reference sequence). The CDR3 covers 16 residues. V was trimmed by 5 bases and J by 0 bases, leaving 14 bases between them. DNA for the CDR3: TGTGCCAGTAGTCCCGACAGGCTGAATAGCAATCAGCCCCAGCATTTT. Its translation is CASSPDRLNSNQPQHF.

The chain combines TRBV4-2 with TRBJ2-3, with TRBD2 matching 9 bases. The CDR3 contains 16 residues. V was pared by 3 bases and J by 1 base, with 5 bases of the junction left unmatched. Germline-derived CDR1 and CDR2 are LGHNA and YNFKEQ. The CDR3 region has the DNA TGTGCCAGCAGCCATCGAACTAGCGGGCGCACAGATACGCAGTATTTT. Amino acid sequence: CASSHRTSGRTDTQYF.

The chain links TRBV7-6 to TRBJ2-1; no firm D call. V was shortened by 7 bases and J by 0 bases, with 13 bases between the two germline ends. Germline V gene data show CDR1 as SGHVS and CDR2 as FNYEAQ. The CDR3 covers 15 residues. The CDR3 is CASTREESSYNEQFF. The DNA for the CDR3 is TGTGCCAGCACCCGAGAGGAGAGCTCCTACAATGAGCAGTTCTTC.

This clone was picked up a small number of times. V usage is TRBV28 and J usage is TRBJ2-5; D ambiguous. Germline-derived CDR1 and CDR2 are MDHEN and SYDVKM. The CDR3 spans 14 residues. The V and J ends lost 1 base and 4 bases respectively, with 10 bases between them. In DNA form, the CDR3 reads TGTGCCAGCAGTTTATTCTCCCTAGGAGAGACCCAGTACTTC. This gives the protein CASSLFSLGETQYF.

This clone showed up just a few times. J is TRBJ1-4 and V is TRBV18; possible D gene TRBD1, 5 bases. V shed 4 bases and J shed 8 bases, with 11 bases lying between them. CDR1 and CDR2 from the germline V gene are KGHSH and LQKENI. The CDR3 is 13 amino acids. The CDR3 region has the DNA TGTGCCAGCTCACAGGGGCTCGAGGAAAAACTGTTTTTT. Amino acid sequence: CASSQGLEEKLFF. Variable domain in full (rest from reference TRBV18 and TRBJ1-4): NAGVMQNPRHLVRRRGQEARLRCSPMKGHSHVYWYRQLPEEGLKFMVYLQKENIIDESGMPKERFSAEFPKEGPSILRIQQVVRGDSAAYFCASSQGLEEKLFFGSGTQLSVL.

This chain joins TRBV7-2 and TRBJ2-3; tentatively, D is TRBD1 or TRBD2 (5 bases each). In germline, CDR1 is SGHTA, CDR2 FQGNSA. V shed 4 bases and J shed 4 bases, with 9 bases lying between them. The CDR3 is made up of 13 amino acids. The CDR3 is CASSSQGADTQYF. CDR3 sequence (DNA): TGTGCCAGCAGCTCTCAGGGAGCAGATACGCAGTATTTT.

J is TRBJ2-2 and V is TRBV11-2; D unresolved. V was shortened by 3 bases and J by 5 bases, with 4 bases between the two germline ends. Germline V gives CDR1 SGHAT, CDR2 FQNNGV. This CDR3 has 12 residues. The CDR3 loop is CASSFLTGELFF. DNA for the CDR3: TGTGCCAGCAGCTTCTTGACCGGGGAGCTGTTTTTT.

The CDR3 DNA reads TGCGCCAGCAGCTTAACTGGGACTAGAGAGCAGTTCTTC. It specifies CASSLTGTREQFF. J is TRBJ2-1 and V is TRBV5-1; 8 bases line up with TRBD2. V lost 2 bases, J lost 10 bases, and 5 bases stayed unmatched. The germline V gene encodes CDR1 SGHRS and CDR2 YFSETQ. There are 13 residues in the CDR3.

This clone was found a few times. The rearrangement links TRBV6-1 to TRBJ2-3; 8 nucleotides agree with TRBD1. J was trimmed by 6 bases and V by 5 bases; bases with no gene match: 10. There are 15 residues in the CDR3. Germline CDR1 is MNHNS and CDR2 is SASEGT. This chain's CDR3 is CASSRTGFVWDTQYF. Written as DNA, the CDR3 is TGTGCCAGCAGTAGGACAGGGTTTGTATGGGATACGCAGTATTTT.

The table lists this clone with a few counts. This CDR3 is CASSESGHEQFF. CDR3 DNA: TGTGCCAGCAGTGAATCTGGGCATGAGCAGTTCTTC. This sequence joins TRBV25-1 and TRBJ2-1; D not resolved. Looked up from germline, CDR1 is MGHDK and CDR2 is SYGVNS. Trimming left V 1 base short and J 8 bases short, with 6 bases between. The CDR3 contains 12 residues. Looking up the rest from reference TRBV25-1 and TRBJ2-1 gives the full variable domain: EADIYQTPRYLVIGTGKKITLECSQTMGHDKMYWYQQDPGMELHLIHYSYGVNSTEKGDLSSESTVSRIRTEHFPLTLESARPSHTSQYLCASSESGHEQFFGPGTRLTVL.

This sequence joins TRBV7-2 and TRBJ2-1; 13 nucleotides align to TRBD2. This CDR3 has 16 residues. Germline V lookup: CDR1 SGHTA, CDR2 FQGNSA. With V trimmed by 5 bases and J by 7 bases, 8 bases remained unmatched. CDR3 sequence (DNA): TGTGCCAGCAGCGCCGGGCGACTAGCGGGAGGTAATGAGCAGTTCTTC. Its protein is CASSAGRLAGGNEQFF. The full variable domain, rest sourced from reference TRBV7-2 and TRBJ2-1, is GAGVSQSPSNKVTEKGKDVELRCDPISGHTALYWYRQSLGQGLEFLIYFQGNSAPDKSGLPSDRFSAERTGGSVSTLTIQRTQQEDSAVYLCASSAGRLAGGNEQFFGPGTRLTVL.